This TCR beta chain derives from a study of blood T cell repertoires in COVID-19. Study at large: Donors in the United States, Italy and Spain gave samples during acute or convalescent COVID-19.

This CDR3 contains 15 residues. Germline V gene lookup returns CDR1 SNHLY and CDR2 FYNNEI. V lost 3 bases to trimming and J lost 3 bases, with 14 bases between them. Authors' analysis steps: The assay estimated nucleated cells by amplifying reference gene primers. Sequenced by immunoSEQ multiplex PCR; TCRdb stores in-frame clones only, minus some. For V, J and clone size, that table is used; D and trimming come from the DNA. The sample holds approximately 50,000 clones, roughly 76% seen once. This rearrangement joins TRBV2 to TRBJ1-1; a weak D match, TRBD1 (5 bases). The sequence came from a man aged 50 to 60 with active or convalescent COVID-19. The sample comprised peripheral blood. In DNA form, the CDR3 reads TGTGCCAGCAGTGACCTTCAGGGAGGGTACACTGAAGCTTTCTTT. It specifies CASSDLQGGYTEAFF.